The clone carrying this TCR beta chain came up many times. Amplification of TCR beta CDR3 regions was performed using RNA transcripts as template. The HTBI primer set served for first-round RT-PCR of the TCR CDR3. TCRdb re-called the multiplex PCR reads through MiXCR, storing one row per CDR3 protein. Found here are fewer than 750,000 distinct CDR3 sequences, approximately 44% of them singletons; the top ten hold around 8%. The source of the sample is a study of T cells in Graves' hyperthyroidism and ophthalmopathy. The CDR3 length is 14 residues. With 6 bases clipped from V and 5 bases from J, the junction kept 9 bases outside the gene matches. Germline values: CDR1 LNHDA, CDR2 SQIVND (reference sequence).

The rearrangement joins TRBV19 to TRBJ1-1; 7 bases agree with TRBD1. The material sequenced was peripheral blood or thyroid tissue (not recorded which). The TCR originated in a woman under 30 with Graves' hyperthyroidism. CDR3 nucleotides: TGTGCCAGTAGCCCGACAGGGCCTAAAACTGAAGCTTTCTTT. It yields the protein CASSPTGPKTEAFF.